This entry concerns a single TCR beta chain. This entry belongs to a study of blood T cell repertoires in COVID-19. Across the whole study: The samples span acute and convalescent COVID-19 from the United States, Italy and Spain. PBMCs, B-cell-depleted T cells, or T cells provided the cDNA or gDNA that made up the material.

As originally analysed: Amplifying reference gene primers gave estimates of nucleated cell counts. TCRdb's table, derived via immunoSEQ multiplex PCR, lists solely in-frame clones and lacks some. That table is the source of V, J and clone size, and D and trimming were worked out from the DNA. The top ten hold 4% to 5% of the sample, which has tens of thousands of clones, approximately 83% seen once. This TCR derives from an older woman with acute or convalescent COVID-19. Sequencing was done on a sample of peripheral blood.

The CDR3 DNA is TGTGCCAGCAGCCAAGATCGGAACAGGGGGCAGTCACAGGGCTACACCTTC. It yields the protein CASSQDRNRGQSQGYTF. The J gene is TRBJ1-2, the V gene TRBV4-2; 9 bases line up with TRBD1. The CDR3 consists of 17 residues. The germline V gene encodes CDR1 LGHNA and CDR2 YNFKEQ. J was trimmed by 8 bases and V by 0 bases; bases with no gene match: 13.